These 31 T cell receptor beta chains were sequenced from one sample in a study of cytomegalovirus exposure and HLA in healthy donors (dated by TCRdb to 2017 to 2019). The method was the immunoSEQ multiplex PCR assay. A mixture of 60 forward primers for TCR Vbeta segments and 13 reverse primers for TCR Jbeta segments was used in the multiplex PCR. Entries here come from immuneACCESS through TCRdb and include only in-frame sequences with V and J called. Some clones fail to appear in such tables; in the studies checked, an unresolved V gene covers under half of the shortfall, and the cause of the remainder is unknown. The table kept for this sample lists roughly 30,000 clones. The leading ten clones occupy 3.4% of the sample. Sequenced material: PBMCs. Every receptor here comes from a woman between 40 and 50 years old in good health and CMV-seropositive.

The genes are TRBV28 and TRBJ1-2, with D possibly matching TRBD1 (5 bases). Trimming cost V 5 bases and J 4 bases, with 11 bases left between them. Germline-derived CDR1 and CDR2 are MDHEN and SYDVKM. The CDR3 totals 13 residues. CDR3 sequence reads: CASSIQVGYGYTF. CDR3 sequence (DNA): TGTGCCAGCAGTATACAGGTGGGCTATGGCTACACCTTC.

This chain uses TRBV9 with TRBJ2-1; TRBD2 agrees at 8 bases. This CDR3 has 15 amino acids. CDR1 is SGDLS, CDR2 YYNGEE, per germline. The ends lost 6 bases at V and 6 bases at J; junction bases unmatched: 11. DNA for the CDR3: TGTGCCAGCACCGAGCTCGCCGGACTAGCCAATGAGCAGTTCTTC. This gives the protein CASTELAGLANEQFF. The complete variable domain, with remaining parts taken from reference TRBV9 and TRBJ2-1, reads DSGVTQTPKHLITATGQRVTLRCSPRSGDLSVYWYQQSLDQGLQFLIQYYNGEERAKGNILERFSAQQFPDLHSELNLSSLELGDSALYFCASTELAGLANEQFFGPGTRLTVL.

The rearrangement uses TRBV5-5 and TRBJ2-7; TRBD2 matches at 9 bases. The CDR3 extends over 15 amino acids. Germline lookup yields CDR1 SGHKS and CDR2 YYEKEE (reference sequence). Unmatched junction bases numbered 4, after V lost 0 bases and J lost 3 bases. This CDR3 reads CASSLGGSGSYEQYF. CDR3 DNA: TGTGCCAGCAGCTTGGGGGGTAGCGGGAGCTACGAGCAGTACTTC.

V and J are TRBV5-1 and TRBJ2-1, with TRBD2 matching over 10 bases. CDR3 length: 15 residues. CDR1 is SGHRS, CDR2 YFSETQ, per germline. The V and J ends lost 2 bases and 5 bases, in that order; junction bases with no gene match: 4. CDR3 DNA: TGCGCCAGCAGCTTTCTAGCGGGAGCTAACAATGAGCAGTTCTTC. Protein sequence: CASSFLAGANNEQFF.

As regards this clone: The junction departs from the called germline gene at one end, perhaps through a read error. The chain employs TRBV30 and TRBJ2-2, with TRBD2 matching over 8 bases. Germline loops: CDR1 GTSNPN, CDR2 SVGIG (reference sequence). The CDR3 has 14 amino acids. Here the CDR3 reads CAGSGSDTTGELFF. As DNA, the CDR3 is TGTGCCGGGAGCGGGAGCGACACGACCGGGGAGCTGTTTTTT.

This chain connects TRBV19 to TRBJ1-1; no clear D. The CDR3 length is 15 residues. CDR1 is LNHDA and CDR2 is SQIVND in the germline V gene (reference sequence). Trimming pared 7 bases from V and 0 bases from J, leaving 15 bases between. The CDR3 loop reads CASTDPRIMNTEAFF. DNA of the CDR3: TGTGCCAGTACCGATCCGCGGATCATGAACACTGAAGCTTTCTTT.

The CDR3 spells CASSYSAGDIQYF. The CDR3 DNA reads TGTGCCAGCAGTTACTCCGCGGGAGACATTCAGTACTTC. This sequence joins TRBV6-5 and TRBJ2-4, with 7 bases identical to TRBD2. CDR3 length: 13 residues. Per the germline V gene, CDR1 is MNHEY and CDR2 is SVGAGI. V lost 0 bases, J lost 8 bases, and 1 base stayed unmatched.

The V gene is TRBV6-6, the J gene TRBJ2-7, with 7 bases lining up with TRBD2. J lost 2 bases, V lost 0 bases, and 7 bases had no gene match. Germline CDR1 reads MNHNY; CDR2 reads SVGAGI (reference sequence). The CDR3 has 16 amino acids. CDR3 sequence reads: CASSYSGGRAPYEQYF. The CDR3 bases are TGTGCCAGCAGTTACTCGGGGGGGAGGGCCCCCTACGAGCAGTACTTC.

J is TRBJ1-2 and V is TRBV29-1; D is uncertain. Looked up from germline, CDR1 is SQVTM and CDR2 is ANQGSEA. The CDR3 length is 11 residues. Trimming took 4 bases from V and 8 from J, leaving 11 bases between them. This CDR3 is CSVGAPGGYTF. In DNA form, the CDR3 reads TGCAGCGTTGGGGCCCCAGGAGGCTACACCTTC.

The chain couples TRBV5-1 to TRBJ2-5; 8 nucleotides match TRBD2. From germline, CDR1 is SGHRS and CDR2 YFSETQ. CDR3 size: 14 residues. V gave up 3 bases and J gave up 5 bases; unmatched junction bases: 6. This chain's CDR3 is CASSYRGGGETQYF. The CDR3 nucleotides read TGCGCCAGCAGCTACCGGGGGGGCGGGGAGACCCAGTACTTC.

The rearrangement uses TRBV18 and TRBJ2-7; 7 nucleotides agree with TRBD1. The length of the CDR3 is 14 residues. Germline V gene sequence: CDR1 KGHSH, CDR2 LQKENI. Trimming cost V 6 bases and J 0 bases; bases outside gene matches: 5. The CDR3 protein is CASSSGQSSYEQYF. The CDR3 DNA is TGTGCCAGCTCGTCGGGACAGTCCTCCTACGAGCAGTACTTC.

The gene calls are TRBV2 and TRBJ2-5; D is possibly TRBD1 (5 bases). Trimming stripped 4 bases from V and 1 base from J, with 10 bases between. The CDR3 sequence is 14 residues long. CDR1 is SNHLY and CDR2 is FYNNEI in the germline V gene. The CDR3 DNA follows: TGTGCCAGCAGTGGAGACAGAACCCAAGAGACCCAGTACTTC. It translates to CASSGDRTQETQYF.

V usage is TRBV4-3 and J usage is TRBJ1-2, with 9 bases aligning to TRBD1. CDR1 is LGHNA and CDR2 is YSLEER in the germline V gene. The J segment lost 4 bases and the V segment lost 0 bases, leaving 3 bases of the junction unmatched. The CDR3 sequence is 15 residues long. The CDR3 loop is CASSQEGDRAYGYTF. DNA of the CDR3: TGCGCCAGCAGCCAAGAAGGGGACAGGGCCTATGGCTACACCTTC.

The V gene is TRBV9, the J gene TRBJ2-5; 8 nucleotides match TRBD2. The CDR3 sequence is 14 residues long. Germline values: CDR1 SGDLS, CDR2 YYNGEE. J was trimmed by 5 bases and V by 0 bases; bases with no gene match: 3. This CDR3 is CASSVDTGGETQYF. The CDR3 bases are TGTGCCAGCAGCGTAGACACGGGGGGGGAGACCCAGTACTTC. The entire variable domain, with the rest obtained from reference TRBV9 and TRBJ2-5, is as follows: DSGVTQTPKHLITATGQRVTLRCSPRSGDLSVYWYQQSLDQGLQFLIQYYNGEERAKGNILERFSAQQFPDLHSELNLSSLELGDSALYFCASSVDTGGETQYFGPGTRLLVL.

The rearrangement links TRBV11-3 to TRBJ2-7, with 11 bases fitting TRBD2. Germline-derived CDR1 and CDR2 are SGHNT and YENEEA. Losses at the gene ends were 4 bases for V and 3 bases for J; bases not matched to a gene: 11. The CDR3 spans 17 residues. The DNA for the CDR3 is TGTGCCAGCAGCTCGGCCCGAAGACTAGCGGGATTCTACGAGCAGTACTTC. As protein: CASSSARRLAGFYEQYF.

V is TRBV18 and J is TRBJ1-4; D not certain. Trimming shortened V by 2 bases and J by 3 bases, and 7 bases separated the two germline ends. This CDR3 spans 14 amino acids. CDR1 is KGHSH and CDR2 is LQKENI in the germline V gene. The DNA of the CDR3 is TGTGCCAGCTCACCAGACGGGGCTAATGAAAAACTGTTTTTT. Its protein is CASSPDGANEKLFF.

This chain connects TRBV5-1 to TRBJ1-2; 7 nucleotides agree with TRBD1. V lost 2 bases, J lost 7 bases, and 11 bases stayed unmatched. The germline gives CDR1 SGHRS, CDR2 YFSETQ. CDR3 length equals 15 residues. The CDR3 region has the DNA TGCGCCAGCAGCTTTTCGGGACAGAAAATTGTTGGCTACACCTTC. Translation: CASSFSGQKIVGYTF.

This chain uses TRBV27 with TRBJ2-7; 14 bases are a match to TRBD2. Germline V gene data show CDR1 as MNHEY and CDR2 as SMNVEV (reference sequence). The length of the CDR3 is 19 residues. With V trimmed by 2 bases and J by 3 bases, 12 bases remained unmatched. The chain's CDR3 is CASSLRPGLGLAGVYEQYF. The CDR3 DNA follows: TGTGCCAGCAGTTTAAGGCCAGGGTTGGGACTAGCGGGGGTCTACGAGCAGTACTTC.

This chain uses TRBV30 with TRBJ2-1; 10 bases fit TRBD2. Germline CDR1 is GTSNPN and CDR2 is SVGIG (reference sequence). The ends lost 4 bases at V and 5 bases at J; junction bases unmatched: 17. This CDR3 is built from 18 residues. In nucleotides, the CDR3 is TGTGCCTGGACTCCCTTCCCCCCCCGAAGCGGGAGGGACAATGAGCAGTTCTTC. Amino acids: CAWTPFPPRSGRDNEQFF.

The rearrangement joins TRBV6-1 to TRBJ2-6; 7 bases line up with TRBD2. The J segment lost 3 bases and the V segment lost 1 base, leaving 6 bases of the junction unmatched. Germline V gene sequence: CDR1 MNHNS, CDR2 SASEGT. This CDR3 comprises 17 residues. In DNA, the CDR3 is TGTGCCAGCAGTGAAGTTGCTAGCGGAGGTGGGGCCAACGTCCTGACTTTC. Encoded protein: CASSEVASGGGANVLTF.

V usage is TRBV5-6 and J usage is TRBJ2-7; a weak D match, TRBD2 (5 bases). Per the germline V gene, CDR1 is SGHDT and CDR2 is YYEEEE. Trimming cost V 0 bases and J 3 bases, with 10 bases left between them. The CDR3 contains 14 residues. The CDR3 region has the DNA TGTGCCAGCAGCTTGGCACTAGAGATCTACGAGCAGTACTTC. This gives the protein CASSLALEIYEQYF.

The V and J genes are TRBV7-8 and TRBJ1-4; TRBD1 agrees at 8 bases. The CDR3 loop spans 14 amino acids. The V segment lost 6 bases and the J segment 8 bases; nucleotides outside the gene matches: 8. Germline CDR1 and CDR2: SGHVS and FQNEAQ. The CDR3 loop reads CASSRTGKGEKLFF. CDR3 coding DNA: TGTGCCAGCAGTAGGACAGGGAAGGGGGAAAAACTGTTTTTT.

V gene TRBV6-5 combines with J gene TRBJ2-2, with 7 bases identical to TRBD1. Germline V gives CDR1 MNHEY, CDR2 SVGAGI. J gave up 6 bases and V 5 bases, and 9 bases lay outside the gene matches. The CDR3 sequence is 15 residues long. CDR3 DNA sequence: TGTGCCAGCAGTGCCTACAGGGGTGGGGCCGGGGAGCTGTTTTTT. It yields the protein CASSAYRGGAGELFF.

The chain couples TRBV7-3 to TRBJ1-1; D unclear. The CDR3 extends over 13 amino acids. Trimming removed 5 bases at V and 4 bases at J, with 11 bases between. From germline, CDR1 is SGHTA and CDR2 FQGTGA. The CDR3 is CASSPDGGTEAFF. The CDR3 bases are TGTGCCAGCAGCCCCGACGGAGGCACTGAAGCTTTCTTT.

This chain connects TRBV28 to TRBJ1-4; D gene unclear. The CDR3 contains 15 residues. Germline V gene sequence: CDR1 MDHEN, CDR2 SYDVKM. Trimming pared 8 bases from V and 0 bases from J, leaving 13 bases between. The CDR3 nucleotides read TGTGCCAGCTGCGGGTCCGGGGCAACTAATGAAAAACTGTTTTTT. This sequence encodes CASCGSGATNEKLFF.

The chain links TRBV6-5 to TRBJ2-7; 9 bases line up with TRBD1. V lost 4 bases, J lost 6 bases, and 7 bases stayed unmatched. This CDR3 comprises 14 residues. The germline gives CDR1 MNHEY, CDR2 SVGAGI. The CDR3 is CASSLGQGGVEQYF. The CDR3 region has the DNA TGTGCCAGCAGTTTGGGACAGGGAGGGGTCGAGCAGTACTTC.

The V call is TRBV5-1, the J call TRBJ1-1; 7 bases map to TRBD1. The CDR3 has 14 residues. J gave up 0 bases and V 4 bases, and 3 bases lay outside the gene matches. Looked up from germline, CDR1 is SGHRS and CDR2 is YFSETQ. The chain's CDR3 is CASSMTGMNTEAFF. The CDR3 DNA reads TGCGCCAGCAGCATGACAGGGATGAACACTGAAGCTTTCTTT.

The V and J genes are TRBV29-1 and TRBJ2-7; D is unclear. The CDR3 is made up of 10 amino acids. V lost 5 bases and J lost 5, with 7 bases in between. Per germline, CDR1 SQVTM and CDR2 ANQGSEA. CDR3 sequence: CSVNEDEQYF. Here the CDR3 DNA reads TGCAGCGTTAACGAGGACGAGCAGTACTTC.

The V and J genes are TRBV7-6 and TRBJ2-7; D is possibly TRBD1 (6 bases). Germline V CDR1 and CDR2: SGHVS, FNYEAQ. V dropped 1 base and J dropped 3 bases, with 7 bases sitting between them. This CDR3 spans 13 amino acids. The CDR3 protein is CASSLEDSYEQYF. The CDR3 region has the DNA TGTGCCAGCAGCTTAGAGGACAGCTACGAGCAGTACTTC.

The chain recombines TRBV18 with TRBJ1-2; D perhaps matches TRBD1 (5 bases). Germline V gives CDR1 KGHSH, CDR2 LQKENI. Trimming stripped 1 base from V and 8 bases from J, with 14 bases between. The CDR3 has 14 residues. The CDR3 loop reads CASSPQSAGIGYTF. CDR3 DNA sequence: TGTGCCAGCTCACCACAATCTGCAGGGATCGGCTACACCTTC.

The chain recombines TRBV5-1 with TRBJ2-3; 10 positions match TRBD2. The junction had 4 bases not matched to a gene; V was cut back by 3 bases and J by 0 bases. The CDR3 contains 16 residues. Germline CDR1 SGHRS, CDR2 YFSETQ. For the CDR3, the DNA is TGCGCCAGCAGCTACGGACTAGCGGATAGCACAGATACGCAGTATTTT. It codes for CASSYGLADSTDTQYF.